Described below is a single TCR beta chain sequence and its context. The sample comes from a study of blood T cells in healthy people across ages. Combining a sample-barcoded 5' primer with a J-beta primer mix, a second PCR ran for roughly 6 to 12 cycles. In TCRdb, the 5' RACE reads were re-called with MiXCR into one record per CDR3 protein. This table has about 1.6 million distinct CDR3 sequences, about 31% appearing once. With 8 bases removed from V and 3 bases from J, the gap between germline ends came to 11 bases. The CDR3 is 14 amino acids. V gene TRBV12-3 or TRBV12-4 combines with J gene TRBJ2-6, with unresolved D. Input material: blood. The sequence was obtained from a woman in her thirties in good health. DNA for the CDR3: TGTGCCAGCCTTACGACTTTTGGGGCCAACGTCCTGACTTTC. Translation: CASLTTFGANVLTF.